The 30 T cell receptor beta chains below all came from one sample that was sequenced in a study of shared clonotypes between healthy human individuals (dated by TCRdb to 2018 to 2020). The library came from the immunoSEQ multiplex PCR assay. The table comes from immuneACCESS by way of TCRdb, which keeps in-frame sequences with V and J called. Part of the clones is missing from these tables; in studies checked, under half for an unresolved V gene and the rest for unknown reasons. This sample gives roughly 2.5 million clones in total; more than 80% of them show up just once. The top ten constitute around 0.14% of the sample. Sequencing used naive CD4+ T cells sorted from blood. The cell subset or site tag for this specimen amounts to: CD45RA+ positively selected. Every receptor here comes from a young man in good health.

The CDR3 region is CASSPGRGPRSGNTIYF. CDR3 bases: TGTGCCAGCAGTCCAGGTCGGGGGCCCCGGTCTGGAAACACCATATATTTT. V and J are TRBV7-2 and TRBJ1-3, with D maybe TRBD1 (6 bases). Germline V CDR1 and CDR2: SGHTA, FQGNSA. V lost 6 bases to trimming and J lost 1 base, with 19 bases between them. The CDR3 runs 17 residues.

With regard to this clone: This CDR3 is also generated by other DNA sequences in the sample. V gene TRBV6-1 combines with J gene TRBJ2-3, with D maybe TRBD2 (6 bases). This CDR3 contains 13 residues. V was pared by 5 bases and J by 3 bases, with 9 bases between. Germline V gene sequence: CDR1 MNHNS, CDR2 SASEGT. CDR3: CASSRLVTDTQYF. CDR3 nucleotide sequence: TGTGCCAGCAGTCGACTAGTAACAGATACGCAGTATTTT.

The CDR3 here is CASSLSGPTNYGYTF. The CDR3 DNA is TGTGCCAGCAGCTTATCGGGTCCTACTAACTATGGCTACACCTTC. The V call is TRBV7-2, the J call TRBJ1-2, with D unresolved. CDR1 and CDR2 from the germline V gene are SGHTA and FQGNSA. The V end was cut by 2 bases, the J end by 0 bases, with 10 bases between. This CDR3 is built from 15 residues.

The chain has TRBV2 and TRBJ2-2; D gene unclear. CDR3 length equals 12 residues. Germline V gives CDR1 SNHLY, CDR2 FYNNEI. The V gene lost 6 bases and the J gene lost 6 bases, with 8 bases spanning the gap. The CDR3 DNA sequence: TGTGCCAGCAGGGTTATGGCCGGGGAGCTGTTTTTT. As protein: CASRVMAGELFF.

This clone has only one observation. The rearrangement joins TRBV10-3 to TRBJ2-1; D could derive from TRBD1 or TRBD2 (6 bases each). This CDR3 region has 12 residues. Between the trimmed V and J ends, which lost 11 bases and 6 bases, there was a span of 14 bases. Germline values: CDR1 ENHRY, CDR2 SYGVKD. CDR3 residues: CAGGQGGNEQFF. The CDR3 DNA reads as TGTGCCGGGGGGCAGGGAGGCAATGAGCAGTTCTTC.

A word on this clone: Other DNA sequences of this sample code for an identical CDR3. V is TRBV10-3 and J is TRBJ1-4, with D uncertain. The germline gives CDR1 ENHRY, CDR2 SYGVKD. The CDR3 length is 14 residues. The germline V and J ends were trimmed by 3 bases and 3 bases, with 8 bases remaining between them. CDR3 amino acids: CAISDGQPNEKLFF. In nucleotides, the CDR3 is TGTGCCATCAGTGATGGGCAGCCTAATGAAAAACTGTTTTTT.

Only one count was recorded for this clone. The V and J genes are TRBV7-9 and TRBJ1-1; the match to TRBD1 covers 7 bases. CDR3 size: 15 residues. CDR1 is SEHNR, CDR2 FQNEAQ, per germline (reference sequence). Trimming cost V 5 bases and J 0 bases; bases outside gene matches: 6. CDR3 protein: CASSAPGQMNTEAFF. DNA of the CDR3: TGTGCCAGCAGCGCCCCGGGACAGATGAACACTGAAGCTTTCTTT.

About this clone itself: This same CDR3 is encoded by further DNA sequences in the sample. This chain uses TRBV10-3 with TRBJ2-1; D call uncertain. The CDR3 loop spans 11 amino acids. With 2 bases removed from V and 9 bases from J, the gap between germline ends came to 5 bases. The germline gives CDR1 ENHRY, CDR2 SYGVKD. CDR3 bases: TGTGCCATCAGTGAGGGCGGTGAGCAGTTCTTC. Residues: CAISEGGEQFF.

The sample holds one count of this clone. The sample carries other DNA sequences with the same CDR3. The chain carries TRBV11-2 and TRBJ2-5; no reliable D call. The CDR3 runs to 13 residues. CDR1 and CDR2 (germline): SGHAT, FQNNGV. V lost 5 bases and J lost 2, with 9 bases in between. CDR3 nucleotide sequence: TGTGCCAGCAGCCGCGGACGTCAAGAGACCCAGTACTTC. As protein: CASSRGRQETQYF.

The chain employs TRBV27 and TRBJ1-2; possible D gene TRBD1, 5 bases. This CDR3 has 15 amino acids. The ends were cut back, 9 bases at V and 4 bases at J, with 21 bases in the middle. In germline, CDR1 is MNHEY, CDR2 SMNVEV (reference sequence). The CDR3 nucleotides are TGTGCCAGTCAAATGGTCTGGGGGACGGCCTATGGCTACACCTTC. Amino acids: CASQMVWGTAYGYTF.

Note on this clone: Other DNA sequences in the same sample also yield this CDR3. This chain uses TRBV15 with TRBJ1-1; 7 positions match TRBD1. Germline CDR1 and CDR2: LNHNV and YYDKDF (reference sequence). With V trimmed by 0 bases and J by 8 bases, 3 bases remained unmatched. The CDR3 extends over 13 amino acids. The CDR3 here is CATSREQGTEAFF. CDR3 nucleotide sequence: TGTGCCACCAGCAGAGAACAGGGGACCGAAGCTTTCTTT. Together with reference TRBV15 and TRBJ1-1, the CDR3 gives the full variable domain: DAMVIQNPRYQVTQFGKPVTLSCSQTLNHNVMYWYQQKSSQAPKLLFHYYDKDFNNEADTPDNFQSRRPNTSFCFLDIRSPGLGDTAMYLCATSREQGTEAFFGQGTRLTVV.

V gene TRBV6-6 combines with J gene TRBJ1-1; tentative D call: TRBD1 (5 bases). Trimming shortened V by 7 bases and J by 3 bases, and 12 bases separated the two germline ends. Looked up from germline, CDR1 is MNHNY and CDR2 is SVGAGI (reference sequence). This CDR3 has 13 amino acids. CDR3 sequence reads: CASKGAMDTEAFF. The CDR3, as DNA: TGTGCCAGCAAAGGGGCCATGGACACTGAAGCTTTCTTT.

V and J are TRBV7-2 and TRBJ2-3; 8 bases are a match to TRBD2. The CDR3 totals 12 residues. Trimming cost V 5 bases and J 14 bases; bases outside gene matches: 9. Germline CDR1 and CDR2: SGHTA and FQGNSA. The chain's CDR3 is CASSQLAGSMYF. The CDR3 DNA sequence: TGTGCCAGCAGCCAATTAGCGGGGAGTATGTATTTT. The full variable domain, with the rest looked up from reference TRBV7-2 and TRBJ2-3, is GAGVSQSPSNKVTEKGKDVELRCDPISGHTALYWYRQSLGQGLEFLIYFQGNSAPDKSGLPSDRFSAERTGGSVSTLTIQRTQQEDSAVYLCASSQLAGSMYFGPGTRLTVL.

The V call is TRBV4-1, the J call TRBJ2-7, with TRBD1 identical over 9 bases. The CDR3 extends over 21 amino acids. V lost 2 bases to trimming and J lost 2 bases; unmatched junction nucleotides: 22. Germline assignment: CDR1 MGHRA and CDR2 YSYEKL. Here the CDR3 reads CASSQIGAPGTGSGKPYEQYF. CDR3 sequence (DNA): TGCGCCAGCAGCCAAATTGGGGCTCCCGGGACAGGGTCAGGGAAGCCCTACGAGCAGTACTTC.

The chain recombines TRBV7-4 with TRBJ1-3; TRBD1 matches at 8 bases. The CDR3 has 17 residues. Per the germline V gene, CDR1 is SGHVT and CDR2 is SQSDAQ. V lost 5 bases and J lost 0; bases outside the gene matches: 9. DNA of the CDR3: TGTGCCAGCAGCATAAAGAGGACAGGGTTCTCTGGAAACACCATATATTTT. Amino acid sequence: CASSIKRTGFSGNTIYF.

This chain links TRBV2 with TRBJ2-2, with a weak D call TRBD1 (5 bases). CDR3 length: 15 amino acids. CDR1 is SNHLY and CDR2 is FYNNEI in the germline V gene. The germline V and J ends were trimmed by 4 bases and 5 bases, with 14 bases remaining between them. The CDR3 sequence: CASSVIRAETGELFF. CDR3 DNA sequence: TGTGCCAGCAGTGTCATCAGGGCGGAAACCGGGGAGCTGTTTTTT.

The genes are TRBV5-1 and TRBJ1-1; 9 bases match TRBD1. The CDR3 has 13 residues. The V gene's germline CDR1 is SGHRS and CDR2 YFSETQ. Unmatched junction bases numbered 1, after V lost 4 bases and J lost 3 bases. The CDR3 protein is CASSRQGDTEAFF. For the CDR3, the DNA is TGCGCCAGCAGCCGACAGGGGGACACTGAAGCTTTCTTT. The whole variable domain, remainder taken from reference TRBV5-1 and TRBJ1-1, is KAGVTQTPRYLIKTRGQQVTLSCSPISGHRSVSWYQQTPGQGLQFLFEYFSETQRNKGNFPGRFSGRQFSNSRSEMNVSTLELGDSALYLCASSRQGDTEAFFGQGTRLTVV.

CDR3 DNA: TGCGCCAGCAGCGTACAGGGGGGCCAAAACATTCAGTACTTC. Protein sequence: CASSVQGGQNIQYF. V and J are TRBV5-1 and TRBJ2-4; 8 nucleotides align to TRBD1. The CDR3 runs to 14 residues. Unmatched junction bases numbered 5, after V lost 4 bases and J lost 5 bases. Germline CDR1 reads SGHRS; CDR2 reads YFSETQ.

The chain combines TRBV6-1 with TRBJ1-4; no reliable D call. The V end lost 1 base, the J end lost 7 bases, and 10 bases lay between the germline ends. The CDR3 is 14 residues long. The germline gives CDR1 MNHNS, CDR2 SASEGT. The CDR3 reads CASSEGVQPEKLFF. As DNA, the CDR3 is TGTGCCAGCAGTGAAGGGGTACAGCCTGAAAAACTGTTTTTT.

This chain connects TRBV16 to TRBJ2-1; possibly TRBD2 for D (5 bases). The V and J ends lost 0 bases and 4 bases respectively, with 13 bases between them. The germline V gene encodes CDR1 KGHSY and CDR2 FQNENV. The CDR3 runs 16 residues. This chain's CDR3 is CASSQSPGGSYNEQFF. The CDR3 DNA follows: TGTGCCAGCAGCCAATCTCCTGGCGGGTCGTACAATGAGCAGTTCTTC.

The chain carries TRBV4-3 and TRBJ1-4; no clear D. Trimming removed 0 bases from V and 5 bases from J, with 4 bases in between. This CDR3 has 13 residues. The germline gives CDR1 LGHNA, CDR2 YSLEER. The CDR3 coding sequence is TGCGCCAGCAGCCAAGAATGGAATGAAAAACTGTTTTTT. Amino acid sequence: CASSQEWNEKLFF.

The rearrangement links TRBV15 to TRBJ2-7; 10 bases align to TRBD1. From germline, CDR1 is LNHNV and CDR2 YYDKDF (reference sequence). Trimming took 0 bases from V and 6 from J; bases not matched to a gene: 2. The CDR3 has 14 amino acids. Here the CDR3 DNA reads TGTGCCACCAGCAGAGATGACAGGGGGCGCGAGCAGTACTTC. Residues: CATSRDDRGREQYF.

J is TRBJ1-4 and V is TRBV6-1, with D hard to call. The germline CDR1 and CDR2 sequences are MNHNS and SASEGT. Trimming shortened V by 8 bases and J by 15 bases, and 16 bases separated the two germline ends. The CDR3 runs to 11 residues. CDR3 in amino acids: CASGETLPMFF. In DNA form, the CDR3 reads TGTGCCAGCGGGGAGACCCTACCCATGTTTTTT.

CDR3 bases: TGTGCCAGCAGTTACTTGAGCGGGAAGTCCTACGAGCAGTACTTC. Protein sequence: CASSYLSGKSYEQYF. The chain joins TRBV6-6 to TRBJ2-7, with 7 nucleotides matching TRBD2. Per the germline V gene, CDR1 is MNHNY and CDR2 is SVGAGI (reference sequence). This CDR3 is 15 amino acids long. V lost 1 base to trimming and J lost 1 base; unmatched junction nucleotides: 4.

The chain joins TRBV7-2 to TRBJ1-4, with TRBD1 matching over 10 bases. The ends lost 5 bases at V and 7 bases at J; junction bases unmatched: 4. This CDR3 has 14 amino acids. The germline V gene encodes CDR1 SGHTA and CDR2 FQGNSA. The CDR3 bases are TGTGCCAGCAGCCACGGACAGGGGGGTGAAAAACTGTTTTTT. This gives the protein CASSHGQGGEKLFF.

The V and J genes are TRBV19 and TRBJ2-4; possible D gene TRBD2, 6 bases. Germline assignment: CDR1 LNHDA and CDR2 SQIVND (reference sequence). Trimming removed 5 bases from V and 3 bases from J, with 14 bases in between. This CDR3 comprises 15 residues. The CDR3: CASSLQASVKNIQYF. The CDR3 DNA sequence: TGTGCCAGTAGTCTCCAGGCTAGCGTCAAAAACATTCAGTACTTC.

The chain employs TRBV28 and TRBJ2-4; D perhaps matches TRBD1 (6 bases). The V end lost 6 bases, the J end lost 8 bases, and 23 bases lay between the germline ends. The CDR3 is 16 residues long. The germline gives CDR1 MDHEN, CDR2 SYDVKM. The CDR3 DNA reads as TGTGCCAGCAGCCCATTCGGAACAGGGAGAGCAGACATTCAGTACTTC. Amino acids: CASSPFGTGRADIQYF.

On this clone: The sample contains more than one DNA sequence encoding this CDR3. The rearrangement links TRBV18 to TRBJ1-2; D is undetermined. CDR1 KGHSH and CDR2 LQKENI come from the germline V gene. The CDR3 spans 13 residues. V lost 3 bases, J lost 1 base, and 6 bases lay in between. CDR3 DNA: TGTGCCAGCTCACCGGACCTTAACTATGGCTACACCTTC. This encodes CASSPDLNYGYTF. Filled out from reference TRBV18 and TRBJ1-2, the complete variable domain reads NAGVMQNPRHLVRRRGQEARLRCSPMKGHSHVYWYRQLPEEGLKFMVYLQKENIIDESGMPKERFSAEFPKEGPSILRIQQVVRGDSAAYFCASSPDLNYGYTFGSGTRLTVV.

This clone came up once. The J gene is TRBJ2-4, the V gene TRBV19, with TRBD1 matching over 7 bases. The length of the CDR3 is 15 residues. Germline assignment: CDR1 LNHDA and CDR2 SQIVND (reference sequence). The J segment lost 1 base and the V segment lost 11 bases, leaving 11 bases of the junction unmatched. The DNA of the CDR3 is TGTGCCCAACGGGGAGAGGACAGGGCCAAAAACATTCAGTACTTC. Protein: CAQRGEDRAKNIQYF.

Concerning this clone itself: Other DNA sequences in the sample encode the same CDR3. V usage is TRBV5-1 and J usage is TRBJ1-1, with a possible D match to TRBD1 (6 bases). CDR3 length equals 13 residues. Germline-derived CDR1 and CDR2 are SGHRS and YFSETQ. Trimming shortened V by 0 bases and J by 4 bases, and 7 bases separated the two germline ends. The DNA for the CDR3 is TGCGCCAGCAGCTTGGAAGGGGGCACTGAAGCTTTCTTT. Translated, it gives CASSLEGGTEAFF.